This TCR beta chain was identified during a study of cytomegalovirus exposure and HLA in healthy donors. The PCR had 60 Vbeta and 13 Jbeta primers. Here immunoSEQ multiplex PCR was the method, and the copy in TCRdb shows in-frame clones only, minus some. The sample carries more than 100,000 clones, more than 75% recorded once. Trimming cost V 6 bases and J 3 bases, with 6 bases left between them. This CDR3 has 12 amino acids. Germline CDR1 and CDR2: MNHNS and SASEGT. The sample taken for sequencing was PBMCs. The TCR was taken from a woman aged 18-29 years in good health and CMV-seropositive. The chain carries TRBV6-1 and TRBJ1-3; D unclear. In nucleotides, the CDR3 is TGTGCCAGCAGGAGGATTGGAAACACCATATATTTT. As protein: CASRRIGNTIYF.